The sequence of this TCR beta chain was determined in a study of blood T cell repertoires in COVID-19. At the level of the study: Samples of COVID-19 (acute and convalescent) were obtained from the United States, Italy and Spain. T cells, B-cell-depleted T cells, or PBMCs supplied cDNA or gDNA.

Authors' methods: How many nucleated cells were present was estimated from reference gene primer amplification. Libraries were prepared by immunoSEQ multiplex PCR; TCRdb keeps only in-frame clonotypes and omits some of them. V and J calls and clone size are those listed in that table; D and trimming were worked out from the DNA. Among 72,000 or so clones listed, 70% to 85% were seen once. V gave up 5 bases and J gave up 7 bases, with 12 bases separating them. This CDR3 spans 13 amino acids. Germline V lookup: CDR1 SGHAT, CDR2 FQNNGV. This TCR derives from a man aged 80 or over with active COVID-19. The sequenced material came from peripheral blood. The chain uses TRBV11-2 and TRBJ1-3; D might be TRBD1 (6 bases). CDR3 sequence (DNA): TGTGCCAGCAGCCAAAGTGGGGGCAACACCATATATTTT. It is translated as CASSQSGGNTIYF.